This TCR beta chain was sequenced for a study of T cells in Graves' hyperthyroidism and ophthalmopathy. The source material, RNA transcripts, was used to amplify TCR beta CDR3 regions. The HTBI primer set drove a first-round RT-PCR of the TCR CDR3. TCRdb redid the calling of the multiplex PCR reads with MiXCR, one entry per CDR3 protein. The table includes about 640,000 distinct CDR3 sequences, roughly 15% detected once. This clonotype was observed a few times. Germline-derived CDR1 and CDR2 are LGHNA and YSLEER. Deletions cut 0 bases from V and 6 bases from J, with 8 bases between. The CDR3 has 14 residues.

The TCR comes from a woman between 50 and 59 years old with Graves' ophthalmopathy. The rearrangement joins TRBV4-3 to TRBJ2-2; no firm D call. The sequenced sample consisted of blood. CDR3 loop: CASSQELIPGELFF. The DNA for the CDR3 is TGCGCCAGCAGCCAAGAGCTTATCCCCGGGGAGCTGTTTTTT.